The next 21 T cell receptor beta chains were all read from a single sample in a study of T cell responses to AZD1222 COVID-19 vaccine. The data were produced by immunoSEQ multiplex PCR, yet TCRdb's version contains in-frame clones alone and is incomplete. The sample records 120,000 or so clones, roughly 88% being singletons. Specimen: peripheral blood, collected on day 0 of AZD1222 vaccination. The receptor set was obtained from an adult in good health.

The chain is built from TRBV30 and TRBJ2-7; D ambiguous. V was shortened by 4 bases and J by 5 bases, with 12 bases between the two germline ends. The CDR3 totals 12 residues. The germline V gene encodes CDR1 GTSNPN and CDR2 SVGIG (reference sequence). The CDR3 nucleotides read TGTGCCTGGAAGGCGAAGTCCCACGAGCAGTACTTC. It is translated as CAWKAKSHEQYF.

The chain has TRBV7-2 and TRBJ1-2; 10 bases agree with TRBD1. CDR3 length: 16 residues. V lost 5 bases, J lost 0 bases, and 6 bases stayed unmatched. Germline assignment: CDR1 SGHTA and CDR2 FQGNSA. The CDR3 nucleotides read TGTGCCAGCAGCCTGGACAGGGGGGCCACTAACTATGGCTACACCTTC. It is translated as CASSLDRGATNYGYTF.

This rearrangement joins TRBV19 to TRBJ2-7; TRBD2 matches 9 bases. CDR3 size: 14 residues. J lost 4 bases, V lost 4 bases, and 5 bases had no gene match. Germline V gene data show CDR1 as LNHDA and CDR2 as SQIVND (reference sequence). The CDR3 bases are TGTGCCAGTAGTACGACTAGCGGACTATACGAGCAGTACTTC. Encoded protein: CASSTTSGLYEQYF.

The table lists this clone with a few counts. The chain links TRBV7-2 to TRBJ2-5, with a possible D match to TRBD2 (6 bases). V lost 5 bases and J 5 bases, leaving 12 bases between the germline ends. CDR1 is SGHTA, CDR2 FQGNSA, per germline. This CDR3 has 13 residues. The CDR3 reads CASSRLGWETQYF. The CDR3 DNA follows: TGTGCCAGCAGCCGACTAGGATGGGAGACCCAGTACTTC.

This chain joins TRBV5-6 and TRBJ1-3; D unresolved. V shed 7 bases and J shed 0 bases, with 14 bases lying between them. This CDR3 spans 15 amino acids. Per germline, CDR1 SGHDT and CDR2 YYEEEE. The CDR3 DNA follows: TGTGCCAGCGAGCCAAACAAACACTCTGGAAACACCATATATTTT. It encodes CASEPNKHSGNTIYF.

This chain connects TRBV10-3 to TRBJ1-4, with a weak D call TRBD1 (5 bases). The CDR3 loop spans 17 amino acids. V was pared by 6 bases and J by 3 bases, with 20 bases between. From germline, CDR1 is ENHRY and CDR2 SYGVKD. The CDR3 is CAISGTGQAFANEKLFF. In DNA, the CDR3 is TGTGCCATCAGCGGAACGGGGCAGGCGTTTGCTAATGAAAAACTGTTTTTT.

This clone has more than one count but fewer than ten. The chain's CDR3 is CASSVIQGGQPQHF. For the CDR3, the DNA is TGTGCCAGCAGCGTCATACAGGGGGGTCAGCCCCAGCATTTT. The chain joins TRBV7-2 to TRBJ1-5; 8 nucleotides line up with TRBD1. The junction had 6 bases not matched to a gene; V was cut back by 5 bases and J by 6 bases. Germline CDR1 reads SGHTA; CDR2 reads FQGNSA. This CDR3 region has 14 residues.

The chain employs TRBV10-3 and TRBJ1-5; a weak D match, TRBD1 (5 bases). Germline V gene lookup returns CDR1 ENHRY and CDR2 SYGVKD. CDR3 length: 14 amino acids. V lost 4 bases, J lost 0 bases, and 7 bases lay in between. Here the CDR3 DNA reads TGTGCCATCAGTGGCCAGGGTAGCAATCAGCCCCAGCATTTT. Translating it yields CAISGQGSNQPQHF.

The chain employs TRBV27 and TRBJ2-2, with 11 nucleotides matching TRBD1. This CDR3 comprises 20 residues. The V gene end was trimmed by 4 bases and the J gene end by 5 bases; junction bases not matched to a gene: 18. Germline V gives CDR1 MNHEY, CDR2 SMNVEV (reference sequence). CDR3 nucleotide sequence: TGTGCCAGCAGTTCCTGGACAGGGGGCCTAGCGCTTGGGGTAACCGGGGAGCTGTTTTTT. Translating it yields CASSSWTGGLALGVTGELFF.

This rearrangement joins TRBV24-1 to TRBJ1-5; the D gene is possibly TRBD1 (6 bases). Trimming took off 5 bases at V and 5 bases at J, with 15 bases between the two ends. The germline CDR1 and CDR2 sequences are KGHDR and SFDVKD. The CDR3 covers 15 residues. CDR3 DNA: TGTGCCACCAGTGGGACGGGCCAGGGGTATCAGCCCCAGCATTTT. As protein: CATSGTGQGYQPQHF.

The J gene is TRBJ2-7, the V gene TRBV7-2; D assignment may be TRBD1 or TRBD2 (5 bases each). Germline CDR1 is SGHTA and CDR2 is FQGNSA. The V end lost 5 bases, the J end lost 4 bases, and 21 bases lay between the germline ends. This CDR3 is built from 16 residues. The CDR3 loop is CASSNSASKGIYEQYF. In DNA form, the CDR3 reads TGTGCCAGCAGCAATAGCGCGTCAAAGGGGATATACGAGCAGTACTTC.

The CDR3 bases are TGTGCCAGCAGACGTGACAGGGCTCCCAACTATGGCTACACCTTC. As protein: CASRRDRAPNYGYTF. The chain combines TRBV7-2 with TRBJ1-2; 7 bases are shared with TRBD1. The CDR3 is 15 amino acids. The trim removed 6 bases at V and 2 bases at J, leaving 9 bases unmatched. Germline values: CDR1 SGHTA, CDR2 FQGNSA.

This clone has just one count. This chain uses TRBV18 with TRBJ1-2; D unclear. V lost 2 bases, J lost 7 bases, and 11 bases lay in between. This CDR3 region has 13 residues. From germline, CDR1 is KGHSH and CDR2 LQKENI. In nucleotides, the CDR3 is TGTGCCAGCTCACCAAGTTCCGAATTTGGCTACACCTTC. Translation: CASSPSSEFGYTF.

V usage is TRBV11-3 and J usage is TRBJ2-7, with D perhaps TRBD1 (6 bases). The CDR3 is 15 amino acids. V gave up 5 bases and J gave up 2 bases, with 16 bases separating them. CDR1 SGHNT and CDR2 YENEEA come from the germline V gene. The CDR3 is CASSQFPGVAYEQYF. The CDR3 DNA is TGTGCCAGCAGCCAGTTCCCAGGGGTTGCCTACGAGCAGTACTTC.

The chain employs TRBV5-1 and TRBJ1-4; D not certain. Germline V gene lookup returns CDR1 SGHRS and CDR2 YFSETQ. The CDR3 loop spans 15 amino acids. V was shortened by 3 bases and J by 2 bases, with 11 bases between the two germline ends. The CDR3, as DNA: TGCGCCAGCAGCTGGGCCGGAAATACTAATGAAAAACTGTTTTTT. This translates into CASSWAGNTNEKLFF.

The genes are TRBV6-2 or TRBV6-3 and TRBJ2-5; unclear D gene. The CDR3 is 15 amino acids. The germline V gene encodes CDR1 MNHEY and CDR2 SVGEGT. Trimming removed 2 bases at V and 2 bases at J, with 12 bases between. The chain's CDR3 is CASSYPGRAQETQYF. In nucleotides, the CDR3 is TGTGCCAGCAGTTACCCCGGAAGGGCACAAGAGACCCAGTACTTC.

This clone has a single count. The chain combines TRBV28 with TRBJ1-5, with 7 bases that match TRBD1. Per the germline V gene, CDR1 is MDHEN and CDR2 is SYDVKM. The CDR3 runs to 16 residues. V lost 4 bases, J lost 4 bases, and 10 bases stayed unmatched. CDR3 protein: CASSSGQPGANQPQHF. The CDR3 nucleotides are TGTGCCAGCAGTTCGGGACAGCCGGGGGCAAATCAGCCCCAGCATTTT.

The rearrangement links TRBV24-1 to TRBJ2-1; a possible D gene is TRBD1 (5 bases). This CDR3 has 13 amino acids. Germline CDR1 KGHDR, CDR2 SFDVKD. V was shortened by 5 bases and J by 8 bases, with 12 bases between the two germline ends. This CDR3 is CATSGAGPDEQFF. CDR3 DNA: TGTGCCACCAGTGGGGCAGGGCCCGATGAGCAGTTCTTC.

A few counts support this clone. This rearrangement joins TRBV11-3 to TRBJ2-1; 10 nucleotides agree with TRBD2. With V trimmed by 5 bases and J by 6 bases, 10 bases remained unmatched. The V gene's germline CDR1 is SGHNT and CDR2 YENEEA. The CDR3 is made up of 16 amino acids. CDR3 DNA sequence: TGTGCCAGCAGCCCCCTGGGAGCGGGAGGGCCCAATGAGCAGTTCTTC. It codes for CASSPLGAGGPNEQFF.

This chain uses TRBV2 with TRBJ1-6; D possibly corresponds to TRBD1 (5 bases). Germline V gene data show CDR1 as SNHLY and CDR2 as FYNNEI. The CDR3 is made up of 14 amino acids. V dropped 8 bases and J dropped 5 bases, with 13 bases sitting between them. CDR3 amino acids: CASVIIQDNSPLHF. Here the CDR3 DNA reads TGTGCCAGCGTGATTATACAGGATAATTCACCCCTCCACTTT.

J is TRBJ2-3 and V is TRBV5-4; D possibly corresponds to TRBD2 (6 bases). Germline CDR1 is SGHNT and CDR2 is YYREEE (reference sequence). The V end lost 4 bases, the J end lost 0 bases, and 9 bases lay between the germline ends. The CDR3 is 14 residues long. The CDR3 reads CASSPGTSTDTQYF. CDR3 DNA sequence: TGTGCCAGCAGCCCAGGGACTAGCACAGATACGCAGTATTTT.